The sequence of this T cell receptor beta chain was determined in a study of cytomegalovirus exposure and HLA in healthy donors. PCR primers comprised 60 Vbeta and 13 Jbeta primers. Generated by immunoSEQ multiplex PCR, the TCRdb table keeps only in-frame clones and is missing some. The data show 150,000 or so clones, with approximately 78% seen just once and roughly 2.5% held by the top ten. Looked up from germline, CDR1 is SGHVS and CDR2 is FQNEAQ. The germline V and J ends were trimmed by 4 bases and 7 bases, with 13 bases remaining between them. This CDR3 region has 13 residues. This clone was recorded only once.

The material sequenced was PBMCs. This clonotype was sampled from a human donor in good health. The genes are TRBV7-8 and TRBJ2-5; maybe TRBD2 (7 bases). This CDR3 is CASSSRGGGTQYF. CDR3 DNA sequence: TGTGCCAGCAGCTCCAGAGGGGGGGGGACCCAGTACTTC.